This TCR beta chain derives from a study of T cell repertoires in cytomegalovirus infection. As for the study in general: Indicated by public TCR beta signatures were CMV infection and matching HLA type.

Each CDR3 protein is one row after TCRdb ran MiXCR on the reads. In the table there are around 440,000 distinct CDR3 sequences, 11% of which are singletons. This clonotype showed up many times. Its matching antigen is unknown. V was trimmed by 8 bases and J by 4 bases, leaving 14 bases between them. The CDR3 consists of 14 residues. Germline lookup yields CDR1 SGHAT and CDR2 FQNNGV. General study findings and limits: Carriage of CMV together with the relevant HLA was identifiable through cumulative public TCR beta family frequency. HLA-C-restricted CMV clonotypes gave the most frequent clonotype in two of eight donors.

Sequencing input: PBMCs. The receptor's source is a human donor in good health (CMV status not recorded). Some clones in this sample may be carry-over from other donors' samples. The chain combines TRBV11-2 with TRBJ2-2; D is uncertain. CDR3 coding DNA: TGTGCCAGCCTCTTAGCTCCTGTCACCGGGGAGCTGTTTTTT. Its protein product is CASLLAPVTGELFF.